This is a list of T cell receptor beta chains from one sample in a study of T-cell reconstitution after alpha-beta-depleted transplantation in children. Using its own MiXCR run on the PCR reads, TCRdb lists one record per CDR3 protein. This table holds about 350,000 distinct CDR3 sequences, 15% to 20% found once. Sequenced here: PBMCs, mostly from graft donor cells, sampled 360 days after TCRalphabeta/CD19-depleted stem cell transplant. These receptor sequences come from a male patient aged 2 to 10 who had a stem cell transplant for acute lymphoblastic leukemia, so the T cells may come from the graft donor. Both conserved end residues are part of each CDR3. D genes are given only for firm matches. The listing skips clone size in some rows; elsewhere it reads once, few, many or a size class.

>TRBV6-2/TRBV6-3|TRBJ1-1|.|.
CASSYSATRGETEAFF
TGTGCCAGCAGTTACTCAGCAACGAGGGGGGAAACTGAAGCTTTCTTT
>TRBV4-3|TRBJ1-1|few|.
CASSQDRGATEAFF
TGCGCCAGCAGCCAAGACAGGGGAGCCACTGAAGCTTTCTTT
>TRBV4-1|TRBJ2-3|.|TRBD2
CASSQASGSDTQYF
TGCGCCAGCAGCCAAGCTAGCGGGAGTGATACGCAGTATTTT
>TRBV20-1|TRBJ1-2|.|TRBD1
CSARDLTGGQVNYGYTF
TGCAGTGCTAGAGATTTGACAGGGGGCCAAGTTAACTATGGCTACACCTTC
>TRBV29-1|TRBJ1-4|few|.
CSVEDPLKGEKLFF
TGCAGCGTTGAAGATCCCCTAAAGGGTGAAAAACTGTTTTTT
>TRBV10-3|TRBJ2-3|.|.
CAISESTWGDTQYF
TGTGCCATCAGTGAGTCGACGTGGGGAGATACGCAGTATTTT
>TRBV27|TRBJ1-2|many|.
CASSLLGSYGYTF
TGTGCCAGCAGTTTATTGGGATCCTATGGCTACACCTTC
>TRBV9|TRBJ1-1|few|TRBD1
CASSDGTGDFRNTEAFF
TGTGCCAGCAGCGACGGGACAGGGGATTTTAGGAACACTGAAGCTTTCTTT
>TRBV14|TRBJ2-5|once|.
CASSHQTWGARRETQYF
TGTGCCAGCAGCCACCAGACGTGGGGGGCTCGGCGAGAGACCCAGTACTTC
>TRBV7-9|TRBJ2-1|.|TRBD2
CASSSLPGTSYNEQFF
TGTGCCAGCAGCTCCTTACCCGGGACTAGCTACAATGAGCAGTTCTTC
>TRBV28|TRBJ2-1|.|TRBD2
CASSLSLTSGRSNEQFF
TGTGCCAGCAGTTTATCCCTCACTAGCGGGAGGTCCAATGAGCAGTTCTTC
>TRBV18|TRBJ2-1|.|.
CASSPKGYNEQFF
TGTGCCAGCTCACCAAAAGGATACAATGAGCAGTTCTTC
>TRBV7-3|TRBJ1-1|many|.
CASRASGDAFF
TGTGCCAGCAGAGCCTCAGGGGATGCTTTCTTT
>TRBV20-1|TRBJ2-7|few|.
CSARRDSAYEQYF
TGCAGTGCTAGGCGGGACTCGGCCTACGAGCAGTACTTC
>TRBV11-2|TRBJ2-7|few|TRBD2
CASSLGPSGSSGRRYEQYF
TGTGCCAGCAGCTTAGGACCTAGCGGGAGCAGCGGGAGGAGGTACGAGCAGTACTTC
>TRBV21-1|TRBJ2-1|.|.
CASSAHRLSRDNEQFF
TGTGCCAGCAGCGCTCACCGACTTAGTCGGGACAATGAGCAGTTCTTC
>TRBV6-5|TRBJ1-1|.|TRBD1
CASSYVSGGVNTEAFF
TGTGCCAGCAGTTATGTTTCAGGGGGGGTGAACACTGAAGCTTTCTTT
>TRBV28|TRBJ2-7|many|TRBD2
CASSLPSPRLAEHEGDSYEQYF
TGTGCCAGCAGTTTACCATCTCCTAGACTAGCGGAACATGAGGGCGACTCCTACGAGCAGTACTTC
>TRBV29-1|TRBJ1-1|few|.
CSVAWLGGGLGEAFF
TGCAGCGTTGCTTGGTTGGGTGGAGGTCTGGGTGAAGCTTTCTTT
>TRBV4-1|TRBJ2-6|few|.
CASSQEFPGPPEVAPGANVLTF
TGCGCCAGCAGCCAAGAGTTTCCGGGACCGCCTGAGGTGGCCCCTGGGGCCAACGTCCTGACTTTC
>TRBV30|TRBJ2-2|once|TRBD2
CAWSLGLAGLAGELFF
TGTGCCTGGAGCTTGGGACTAGCGGGATTGGCCGGGGAGCTGTTTTTT
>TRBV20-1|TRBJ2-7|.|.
CSANRESYEQYF
TGCAGTGCTAACAGGGAGAGCTACGAGCAGTACTTC
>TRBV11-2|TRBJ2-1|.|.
CASSFGVNRARRDNEQFF
TGTGCCAGCAGCTTTGGAGTTAATCGGGCCCGTCGGGACAATGAGCAGTTCTTC
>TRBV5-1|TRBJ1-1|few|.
CASNRDGVNTEAFF
TGCGCCAGCAATAGGGATGGAGTGAACACTGAAGCTTTCTTT
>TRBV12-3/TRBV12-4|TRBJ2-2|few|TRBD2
CASNPSGRTGELFF
TGTGCCAGCAACCCTAGCGGGAGAACCGGGGAGCTGTTTTTT
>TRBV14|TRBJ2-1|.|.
CASSQDSGTGNEQFF
TGTGCCAGCAGCCAAGATTCGGGGACGGGGAATGAGCAGTTCTTC
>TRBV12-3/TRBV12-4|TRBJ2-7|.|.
CASSLLERGLYEQYF
TGTGCCAGCAGTTTACTAGAGCGCGGGCTCTACGAGCAGTACTTC
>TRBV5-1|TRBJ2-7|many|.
CASSLGRGSYEQYF
TGCGCCAGCAGCTTGGGACGGGGATCCTACGAGCAGTACTTC
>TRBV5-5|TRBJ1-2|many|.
CASSFSQGDGYTF
TGTGCCAGCAGCTTTTCCCAGGGAGATGGCTACACCTTC
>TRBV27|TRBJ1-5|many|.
CASRDQWSNQPQHF
TGTGCCAGCAGGGATCAGTGGAGCAATCAGCCCCAGCATTTT
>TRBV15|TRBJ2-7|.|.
CATSRVIRGGNEQYF
TGTGCCACCAGCAGAGTGATCAGGGGCGGGAACGAGCAGTACTTC
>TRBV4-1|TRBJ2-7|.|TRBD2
CASSGQAGVPYEQYF
TGCGCCAGCAGCGGCCAGGCGGGAGTACCCTACGAGCAGTACTTC
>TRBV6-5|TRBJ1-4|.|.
CASRSLSAEKLFF
TGTGCCAGCCGTTCTCTCTCGGCTGAAAAACTGTTTTTT
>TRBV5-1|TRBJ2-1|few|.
CASRWAVEYNEQFF
TGCGCCAGCAGATGGGCAGTAGAGTACAATGAGCAGTTCTTC
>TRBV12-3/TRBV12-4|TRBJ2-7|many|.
CASSLDHSRYEQYF
TGTGCCAGCAGTTTAGATCATAGCCGTTACGAGCAGTACTTC
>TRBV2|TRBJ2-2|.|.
CASRADTGELFF
TGTGCCAGCAGAGCGGACACCGGGGAGCTGTTTTTT
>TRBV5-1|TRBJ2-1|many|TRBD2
CASKTSGRENEQFF
TGCGCCAGTAAGACTAGCGGGAGGGAAAATGAGCAGTTCTTC
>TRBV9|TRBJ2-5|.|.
CASSVSGKETQYF
TGTGCCAGCAGCGTATCGGGGAAAGAGACCCAGTACTTC
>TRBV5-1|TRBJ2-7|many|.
CASSLAGEARYEQYF
TGCGCCAGCAGCTTGGCAGGGGAGGCTCGATACGAGCAGTACTTC
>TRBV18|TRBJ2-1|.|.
CASSPQRARSAYNEQFF
TGTGCCAGCTCACCGCAACGAGCCCGGTCCGCCTACAATGAGCAGTTCTTC
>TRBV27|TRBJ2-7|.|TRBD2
CASSPSPREGYLSSYEQYF
TGTGCCAGCAGTCCATCCCCGCGGGAGGGATACTTGAGCTCCTACGAGCAGTACTTC